A single sample gave rise to the 9 T cell receptor beta chains below, sequenced in a study of cytomegalovirus exposure and HLA in healthy donors. The data were produced by immunoSEQ multiplex PCR, yet TCRdb's version contains in-frame clones alone and is incomplete. Found here are hundreds of thousands of clones, over 80% of them singletons; the top ten hold around 5.4%. The material sequenced was PBMCs. The source is a woman aged 18-30 years in good health and CMV-seronegative.

V and J are TRBV13 and TRBJ2-5, with 7 nucleotides matching TRBD1. Germline values: CDR1 PRHDT, CDR2 FYEKMQ (reference sequence). Trimming removed 3 bases from V and 5 bases from J; junction bases left unmatched: 12. The CDR3 sequence is 16 residues long. In DNA, the CDR3 is TGTGCCAGCAGCTTGAGGGCGACAGGGAGTAAGGAGACCCAGTACTTC. This codes for CASSLRATGSKETQYF.

The V and J genes are TRBV28 and TRBJ2-6, with D tentatively TRBD1 (5 bases). Germline loops: CDR1 MDHEN, CDR2 SYDVKM. The CDR3 is made up of 17 amino acids. Trimming removed 2 bases at V and 2 bases at J, with 13 bases between. The CDR3 nucleotides read TGTGCCAGCAGTTTAGGGCTCCACAGGCCTGGGGCCAACGTCCTGACTTTC. Encoded protein: CASSLGLHRPGANVLTF.

This chain uses TRBV5-1 with TRBJ1-1, with 10 nucleotides matching TRBD1. Trimming at V came to 4 bases and at J to 3 bases, leaving 9 bases not matched to a gene. CDR1 is SGHRS, CDR2 YFSETQ, per germline. CDR3 length: 16 residues. The CDR3 DNA reads as TGCGCCAGCAGCCCTCAGGGGACAGGGGTTTACACTGAAGCTTTCTTT. Translating gives CASSPQGTGVYTEAFF.

The V and J genes are TRBV27 and TRBJ2-5; 12 positions agree with TRBD2. Looked up from germline, CDR1 is MNHEY and CDR2 is SMNVEV (reference sequence). The CDR3 sequence is 14 residues long. V dropped 5 bases and J dropped 5; count of bases not matched to a gene: 3. The CDR3: CASSVTSGRETQYF. CDR3 bases: TGTGCCAGCAGTGTTACTAGCGGGAGGGAGACCCAGTACTTC.

The gene calls are TRBV5-1 and TRBJ2-1, with D unresolved. V dropped 4 bases and J dropped 7 bases, with 21 bases sitting between them. Germline values: CDR1 SGHRS, CDR2 YFSETQ. The CDR3 is 16 amino acids. CDR3: CASSALGLGSTNEQFF. The CDR3 DNA is TGCGCCAGCAGCGCCCTCGGCTTAGGGTCAACAAATGAGCAGTTCTTC.

V gene TRBV5-6 combines with J gene TRBJ1-1; no reliable D call. This CDR3 contains 14 residues. V lost 3 bases and J 0 bases, leaving 9 bases between the germline ends. Per the germline V gene, CDR1 is SGHDT and CDR2 is YYEEEE. The chain's CDR3 is CASSSDGLNTEAFF. CDR3 DNA sequence: TGTGCCAGCAGCTCGGACGGACTGAACACTGAAGCTTTCTTT.

This chain uses TRBV30 with TRBJ2-7; weak D call: TRBD2 (5 bases). Germline V lookup: CDR1 GTSNPN, CDR2 SVGIG (reference sequence). CDR3 length: 13 amino acids. Trimming left V 3 bases short and J 2 bases short, with 11 bases between. The CDR3 region is CAWRTAETYEQYF. DNA of the CDR3: TGTGCCTGGAGAACAGCGGAGACCTACGAGCAGTACTTC. The full variable domain, rest sourced from reference TRBV30 and TRBJ2-7, is SQTIHQWPATLVQPVGSPLSLECTVEGTSNPNLYWYRQAAGRGLQLLFYSVGIGQISSEVPQNLSASRPQDRQFILSSKKLLLSDSGFYLCAWRTAETYEQYFGPGTRLTVT.

This clone came up many times. J is TRBJ2-7 and V is TRBV2; the D call may be TRBD1 or TRBD2 (5 bases each). The ends were cut back, 6 bases at V and 0 bases at J, with 15 bases in the middle. The CDR3 runs 15 residues. The germline CDR1 and CDR2 sequences are SNHLY and FYNNEI. In DNA, the CDR3 is TGTGCCAGCAGCCCGACTGCGAGGGGCTCCTACGAGCAGTACTTC. Protein product: CASSPTARGSYEQYF.

The chain recombines TRBV5-1 with TRBJ2-7; 7 bases agree with TRBD1. The germline V gene encodes CDR1 SGHRS and CDR2 YFSETQ. The ends lost 0 bases at V and 4 bases at J; junction bases unmatched: 4. CDR3 size: 14 residues. The CDR3 loop reads CASSLVGQTYEQYF. CDR3 sequence (DNA): TGCGCCAGCAGCTTGGTGGGACAGACTTACGAGCAGTACTTC.